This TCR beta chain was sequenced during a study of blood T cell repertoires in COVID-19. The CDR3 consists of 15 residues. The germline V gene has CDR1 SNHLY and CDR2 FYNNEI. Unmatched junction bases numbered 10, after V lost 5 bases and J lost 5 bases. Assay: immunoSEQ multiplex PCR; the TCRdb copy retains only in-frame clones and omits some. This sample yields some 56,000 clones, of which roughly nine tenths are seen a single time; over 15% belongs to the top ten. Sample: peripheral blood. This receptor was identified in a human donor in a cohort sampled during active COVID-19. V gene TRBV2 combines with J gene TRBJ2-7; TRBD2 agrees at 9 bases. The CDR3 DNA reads TGTGCCAGCAGTTCTCCGGGACTAGCTCTCGACGAGCAGTACTTC. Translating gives CASSSPGLALDEQYF.